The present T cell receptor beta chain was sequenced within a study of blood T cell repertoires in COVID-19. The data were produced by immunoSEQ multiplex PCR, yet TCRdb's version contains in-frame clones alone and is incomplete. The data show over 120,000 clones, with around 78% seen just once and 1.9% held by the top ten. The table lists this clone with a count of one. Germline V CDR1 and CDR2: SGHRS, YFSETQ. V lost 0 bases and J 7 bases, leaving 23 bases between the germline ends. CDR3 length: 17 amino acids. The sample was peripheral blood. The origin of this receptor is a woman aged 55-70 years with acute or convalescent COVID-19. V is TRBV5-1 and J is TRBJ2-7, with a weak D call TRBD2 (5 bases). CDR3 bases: TGCGCCAGCAGCTTGGCTCCTGCTAGCTATCCAACGGGGGAGCAGTACTTC. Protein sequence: CASSLAPASYPTGEQYF. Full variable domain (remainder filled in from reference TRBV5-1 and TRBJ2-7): KAGVTQTPRYLIKTRGQQVTLSCSPISGHRSVSWYQQTPGQGLQFLFEYFSETQRNKGNFPGRFSGRQFSNSRSEMNVSTLELGDSALYLCASSLAPASYPTGEQYFGPGTRLTVT.